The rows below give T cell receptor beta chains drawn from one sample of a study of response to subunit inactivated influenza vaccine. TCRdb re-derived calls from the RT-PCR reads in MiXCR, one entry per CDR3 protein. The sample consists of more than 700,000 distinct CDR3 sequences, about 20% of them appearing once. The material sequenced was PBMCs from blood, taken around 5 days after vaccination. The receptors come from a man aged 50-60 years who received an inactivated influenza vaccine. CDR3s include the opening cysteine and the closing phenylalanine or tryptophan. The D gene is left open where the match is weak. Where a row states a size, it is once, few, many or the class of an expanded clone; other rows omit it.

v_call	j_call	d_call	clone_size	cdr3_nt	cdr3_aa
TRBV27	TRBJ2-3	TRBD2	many	TGTGCCAGCAGTTTTTTGACTAGCGGGAGTTATAGCACAGATACGCAGTATTTT	CASSFLTSGSYSTDTQYF
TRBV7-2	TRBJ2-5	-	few	TGTGCCAGCAGCTTGGGAATAGCGGAAGAGACCCAGTACTTC	CASSLGIAEETQYF
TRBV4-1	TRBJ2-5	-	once	TGCGCCAGCAGCCAAGAGGCTAGAAAGCAAGAGACCCAGTACTTC	CASSQEARKQETQYF
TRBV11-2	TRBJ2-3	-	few	TGTGCCAGCAGCTTAGAACGGCTAGCGTATAGCACAGATACGCAGTATTTT	CASSLERLAYSTDTQYF
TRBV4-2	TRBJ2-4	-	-	TGTGCCAGCAGCCAAGATGGGAGTCTACTAGCCAAAAACATTCAGTACTTC	CASSQDGSLLAKNIQYF
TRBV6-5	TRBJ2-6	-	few	TGTGCCAGCAGTTACCTCGGCTCCTCTGGGGCCAACGTCCTGACTTTC	CASSYLGSSGANVLTF
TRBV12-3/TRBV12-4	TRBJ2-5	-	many	TGTGCCAGCAGCTTAATCGGGGAGACCCAGTACTTC	CASSLIGETQYF
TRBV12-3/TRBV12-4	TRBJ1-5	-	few	TGTGCCAGCAGTGAGACATCTTATCAGCCCCAGCATTTT	CASSETSYQPQHF
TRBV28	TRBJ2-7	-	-	TGTGCCAGCAGTTGGGAAATGGGGTCTGCCTACGAGCAGTACTTC	CASSWEMGSAYEQYF
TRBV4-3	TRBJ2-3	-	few	TGCGCCAGCAGCCAAGATTTCGCGGGCTCCACAGATACGCAGTATTTT	CASSQDFAGSTDTQYF
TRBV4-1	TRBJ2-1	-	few	TGCGCCAGCAGCCAATTAGCGGCCATACTTCGCAATGAGCAGTTCTTC	CASSQLAAILRNEQFF
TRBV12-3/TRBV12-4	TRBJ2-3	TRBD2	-	TGTGCCAGCAGTGCCGGGACTAGCCCAGATACGCAGTATTTT	CASSAGTSPDTQYF
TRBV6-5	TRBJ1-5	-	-	TGTGCCAGCAGTTCCCAGGGTGGGCCCCAGCATTTT	CASSSQGGPQHF